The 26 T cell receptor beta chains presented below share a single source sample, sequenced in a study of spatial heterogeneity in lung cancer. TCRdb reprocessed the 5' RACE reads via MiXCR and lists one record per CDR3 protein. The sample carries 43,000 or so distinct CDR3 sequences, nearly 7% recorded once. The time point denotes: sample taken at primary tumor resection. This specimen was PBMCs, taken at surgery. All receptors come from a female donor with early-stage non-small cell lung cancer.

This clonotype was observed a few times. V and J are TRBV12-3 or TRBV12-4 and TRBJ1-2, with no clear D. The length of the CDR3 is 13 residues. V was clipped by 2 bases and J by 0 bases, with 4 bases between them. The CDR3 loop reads CASSLQANYGYTF. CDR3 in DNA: TGTGCCAGCAGTTTACAAGCTAACTATGGCTACACCTTC.

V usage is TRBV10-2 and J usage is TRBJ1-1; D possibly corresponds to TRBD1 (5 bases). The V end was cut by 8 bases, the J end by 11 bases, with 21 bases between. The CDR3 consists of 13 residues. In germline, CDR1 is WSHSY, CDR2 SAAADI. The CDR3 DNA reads TGCGCCAGCGCAACCGGGACGGCACGCTCGGCTTTCTTT. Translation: CASATGTARSAFF.

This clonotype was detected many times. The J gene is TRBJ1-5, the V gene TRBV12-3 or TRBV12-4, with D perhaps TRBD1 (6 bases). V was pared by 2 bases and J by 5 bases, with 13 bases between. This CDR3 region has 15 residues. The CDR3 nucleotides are TGTGCCAGCAGTTTATTCGGGGGCAGGGATCAGCCCCAGCATTTT. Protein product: CASSLFGGRDQPQHF.

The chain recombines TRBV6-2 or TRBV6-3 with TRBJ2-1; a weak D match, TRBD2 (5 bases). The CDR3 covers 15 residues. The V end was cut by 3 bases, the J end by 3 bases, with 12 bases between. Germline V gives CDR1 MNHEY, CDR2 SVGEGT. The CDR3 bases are TGTGCCAGCAGTTATCAACTAGTCGGCTACAATGAGCAGTTCTTC. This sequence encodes CASSYQLVGYNEQFF.

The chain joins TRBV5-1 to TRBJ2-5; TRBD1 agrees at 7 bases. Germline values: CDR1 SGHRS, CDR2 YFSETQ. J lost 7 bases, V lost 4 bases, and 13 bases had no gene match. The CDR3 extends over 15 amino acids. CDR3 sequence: CASSLTPDRPRTQYF. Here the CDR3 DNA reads TGCGCCAGCAGCCTCACCCCGGACAGGCCCCGGACCCAGTACTTC.

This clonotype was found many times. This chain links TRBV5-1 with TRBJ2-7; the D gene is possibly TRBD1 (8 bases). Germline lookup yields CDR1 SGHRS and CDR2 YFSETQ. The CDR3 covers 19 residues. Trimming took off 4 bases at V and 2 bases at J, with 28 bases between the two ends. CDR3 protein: CASSRRGQGASSAPYEQYF. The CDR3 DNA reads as TGCGCCAGCAGCCGGCGGGGGCAGGGGGCGTCCAGCGCCCCCTACGAGCAGTACTTC.

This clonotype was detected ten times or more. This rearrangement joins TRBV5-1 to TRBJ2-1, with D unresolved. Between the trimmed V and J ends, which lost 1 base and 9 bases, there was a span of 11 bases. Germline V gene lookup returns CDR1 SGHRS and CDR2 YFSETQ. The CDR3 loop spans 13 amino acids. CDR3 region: CASSLTTRGEQFF. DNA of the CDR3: TGCGCCAGCAGCTTGACGACCCGCGGTGAGCAGTTCTTC. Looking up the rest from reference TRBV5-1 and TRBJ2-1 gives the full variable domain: KAGVTQTPRYLIKTRGQQVTLSCSPISGHRSVSWYQQTPGQGLQFLFEYFSETQRNKGNFPGRFSGRQFSNSRSEMNVSTLELGDSALYLCASSLTTRGEQFFGPGTRLTVL.

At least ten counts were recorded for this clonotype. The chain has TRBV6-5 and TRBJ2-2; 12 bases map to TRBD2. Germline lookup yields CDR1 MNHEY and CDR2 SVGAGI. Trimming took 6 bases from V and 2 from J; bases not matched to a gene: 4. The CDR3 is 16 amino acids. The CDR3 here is CASRRTSGVNTGELFF. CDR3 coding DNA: TGTGCCAGCAGAAGGACTAGCGGGGTTAACACCGGGGAGCTGTTTTTT.

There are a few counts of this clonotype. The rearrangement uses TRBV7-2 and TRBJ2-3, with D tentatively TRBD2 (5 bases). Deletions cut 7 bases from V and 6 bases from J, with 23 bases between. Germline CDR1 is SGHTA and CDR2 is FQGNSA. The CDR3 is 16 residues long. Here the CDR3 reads CASNLLGGSSSDTQYF. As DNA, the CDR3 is TGTGCCAGCAACCTGCTCGGCGGGTCTTCTTCGGATACGCAGTATTTT.

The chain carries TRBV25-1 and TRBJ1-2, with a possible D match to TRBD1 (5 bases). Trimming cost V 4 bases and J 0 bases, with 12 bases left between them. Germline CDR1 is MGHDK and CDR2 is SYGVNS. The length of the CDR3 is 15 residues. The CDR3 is CASSASDSANYGYTF. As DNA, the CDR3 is TGTGCCAGCAGTGCATCCGACAGCGCTAACTATGGCTACACCTTC.

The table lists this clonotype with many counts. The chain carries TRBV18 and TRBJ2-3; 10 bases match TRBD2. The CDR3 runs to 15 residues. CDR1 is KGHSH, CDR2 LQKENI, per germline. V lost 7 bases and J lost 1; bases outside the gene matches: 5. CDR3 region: CASFVAGGGTDTQYF. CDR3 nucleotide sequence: TGTGCCAGCTTCGTAGCGGGGGGAGGCACAGATACGCAGTATTTT.

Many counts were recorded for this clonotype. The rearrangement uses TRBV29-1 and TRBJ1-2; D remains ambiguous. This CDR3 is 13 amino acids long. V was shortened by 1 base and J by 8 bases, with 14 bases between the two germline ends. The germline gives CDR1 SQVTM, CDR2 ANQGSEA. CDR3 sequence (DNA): TGCAGCGTTGAAGCTATTGGGCCTGCGGGCTACACCTTC. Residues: CSVEAIGPAGYTF.

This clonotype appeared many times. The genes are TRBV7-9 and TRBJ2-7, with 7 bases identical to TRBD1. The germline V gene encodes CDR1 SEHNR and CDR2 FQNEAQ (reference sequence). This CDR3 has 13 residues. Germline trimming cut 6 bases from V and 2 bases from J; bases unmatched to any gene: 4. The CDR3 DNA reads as TGTGCCAGCAGTCGACAGGGCCCCTACGAGCAGTACTTC. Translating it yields CASSRQGPYEQYF.

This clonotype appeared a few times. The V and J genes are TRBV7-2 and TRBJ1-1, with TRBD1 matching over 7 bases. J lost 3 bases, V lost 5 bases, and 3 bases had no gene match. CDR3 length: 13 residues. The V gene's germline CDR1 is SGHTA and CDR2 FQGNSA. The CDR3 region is CASSGDRDTEAFF. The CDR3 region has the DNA TGTGCCAGCAGCGGTGACAGGGACACTGAAGCTTTCTTT.

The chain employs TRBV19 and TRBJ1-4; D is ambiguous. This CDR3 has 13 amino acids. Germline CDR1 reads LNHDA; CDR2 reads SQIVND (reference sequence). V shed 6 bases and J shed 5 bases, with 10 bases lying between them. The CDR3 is CASRFETNEKLFF. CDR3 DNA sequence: TGTGCCAGTAGATTCGAGACGAATGAAAAACTGTTTTTT.

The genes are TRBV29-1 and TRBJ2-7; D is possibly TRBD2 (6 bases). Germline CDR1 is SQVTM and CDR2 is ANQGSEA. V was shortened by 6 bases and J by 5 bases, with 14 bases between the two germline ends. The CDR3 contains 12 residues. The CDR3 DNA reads TGCAGCGTAGATAGCGGCGGCGACGAGCAGTACTTC. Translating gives CSVDSGGDEQYF.

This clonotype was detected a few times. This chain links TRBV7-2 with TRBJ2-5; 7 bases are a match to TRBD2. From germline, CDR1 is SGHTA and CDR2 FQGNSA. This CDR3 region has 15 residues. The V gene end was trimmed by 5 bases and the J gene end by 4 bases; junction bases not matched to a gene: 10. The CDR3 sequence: CASSQTSSVGETQYF. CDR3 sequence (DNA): TGTGCCAGCAGCCAGACTAGCTCGGTCGGAGAGACCCAGTACTTC.

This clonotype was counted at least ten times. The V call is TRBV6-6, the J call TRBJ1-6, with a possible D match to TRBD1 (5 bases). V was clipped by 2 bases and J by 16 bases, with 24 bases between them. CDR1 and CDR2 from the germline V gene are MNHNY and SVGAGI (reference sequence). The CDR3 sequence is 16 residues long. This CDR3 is CASSYERNRFRSDLHF. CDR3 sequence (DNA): TGTGCCAGCAGTTACGAAAGAAACAGGTTCCGATCCGATCTCCACTTT.

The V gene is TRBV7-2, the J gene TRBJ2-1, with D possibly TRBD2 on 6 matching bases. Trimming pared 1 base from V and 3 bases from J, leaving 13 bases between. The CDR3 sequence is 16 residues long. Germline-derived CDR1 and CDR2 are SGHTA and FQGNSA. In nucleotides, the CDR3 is TGTGCCAGCAGCTTAGTTATGCGGGGTTTCTACAATGAGCAGTTCTTC. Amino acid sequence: CASSLVMRGFYNEQFF.

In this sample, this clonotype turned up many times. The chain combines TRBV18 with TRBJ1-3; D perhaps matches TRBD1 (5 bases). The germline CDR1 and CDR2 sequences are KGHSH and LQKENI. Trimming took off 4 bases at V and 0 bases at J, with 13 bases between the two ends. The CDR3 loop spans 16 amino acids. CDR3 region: CASSQFDSRSGNTIYF. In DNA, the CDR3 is TGTGCCAGCTCACAATTTGACAGCCGCTCTGGAAACACCATATATTTT.

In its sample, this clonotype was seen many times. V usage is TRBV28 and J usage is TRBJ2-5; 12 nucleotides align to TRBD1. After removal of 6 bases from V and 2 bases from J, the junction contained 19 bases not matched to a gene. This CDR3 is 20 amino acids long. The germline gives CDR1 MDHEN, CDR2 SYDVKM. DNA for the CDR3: TGTGCCAGCAGGCACAATTGGGGACAGGGGGCCCGGGGCCTTCAAGAGACCCAGTACTTC. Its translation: CASRHNWGQGARGLQETQYF.

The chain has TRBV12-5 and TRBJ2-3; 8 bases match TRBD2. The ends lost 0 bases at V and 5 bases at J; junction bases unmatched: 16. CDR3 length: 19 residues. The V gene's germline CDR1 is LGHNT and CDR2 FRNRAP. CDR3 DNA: TGTGCTAGTGGTTTGGTACGTCACTATAACGGGGGGGCCCAAGATACGCAGTATTTT. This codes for CASGLVRHYNGGAQDTQYF. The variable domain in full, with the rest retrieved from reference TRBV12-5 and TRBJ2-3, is DARVTQTPRHKVTEMGQEVTMRCQPILGHNTVFWYRQTMMQGLELLAYFRNRAPLDDSGMPKDRFSAEMPDATLATLKIQPSEPRDSAVYFCASGLVRHYNGGAQDTQYFGPGTRLTVL.

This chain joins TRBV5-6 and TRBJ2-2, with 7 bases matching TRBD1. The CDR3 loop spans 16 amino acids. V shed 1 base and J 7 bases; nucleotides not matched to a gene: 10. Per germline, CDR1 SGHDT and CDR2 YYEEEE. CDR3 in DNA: TGTGCCAGCAGCTTGTCTGGCAGGGGGTCCGGCGGGGAGCTGTTTTTT. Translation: CASSLSGRGSGGELFF.

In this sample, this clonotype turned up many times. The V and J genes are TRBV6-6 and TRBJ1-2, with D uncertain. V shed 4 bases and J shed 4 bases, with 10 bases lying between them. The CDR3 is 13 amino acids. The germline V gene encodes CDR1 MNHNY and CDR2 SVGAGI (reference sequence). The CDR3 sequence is CASSLTNFYGYTF. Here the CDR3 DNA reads TGTGCCAGCAGTTTGACAAATTTCTATGGCTACACCTTC.

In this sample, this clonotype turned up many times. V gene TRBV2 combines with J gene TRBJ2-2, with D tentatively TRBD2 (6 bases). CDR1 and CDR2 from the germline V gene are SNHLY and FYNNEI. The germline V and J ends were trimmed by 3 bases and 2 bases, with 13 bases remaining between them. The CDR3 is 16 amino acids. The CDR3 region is CASSDGGFINTGELFF. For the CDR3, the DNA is TGTGCCAGCAGTGACGGGGGATTCATTAACACCGGGGAGCTGTTTTTT.

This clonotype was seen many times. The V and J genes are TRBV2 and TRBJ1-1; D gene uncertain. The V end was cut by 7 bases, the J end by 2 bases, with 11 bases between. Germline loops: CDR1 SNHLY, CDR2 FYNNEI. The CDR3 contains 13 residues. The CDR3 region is CASKLETNTEAFF. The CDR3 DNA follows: TGTGCCAGCAAGTTGGAAACTAACACTGAAGCTTTCTTT.